The 29 T cell receptor beta chains reported below all come from one sample, sequenced in a study of Graves' ophthalmopathy and Graves' hyperthyroidism. RNA served as the template for amplifying TCR beta CDR3 regions. Following a first-round RT-PCR that used HTBI primers, a second-round multiplex PCR was carried out. TCRdb redid the calling of the multiplex PCR reads with MiXCR, one entry per CDR3 protein. Here the sample spans 400,000 or so distinct CDR3 sequences, 15% being singletons. The sequenced sample consisted of peripheral blood. These receptor sequences come from a woman aged 18-29 years with stable Graves' hyperthyroidism.

The V and J genes are TRBV27 and TRBJ2-7, with a weak D call TRBD1 (5 bases). Germline lookup yields CDR1 MNHEY and CDR2 SMNVEV (reference sequence). Trimming cost V 7 bases and J 3 bases, with 16 bases left between them. The CDR3 length is 14 residues. CDR3 nucleotide sequence: TGTGCCAGCAAGGAAGGGCTCGACAGCTACGAGCAGTACTTC. The encoded protein is CASKEGLDSYEQYF.

This chain's CDR3 is CASSLRRYQETQYF. DNA of the CDR3: TGTGCCAGCAGTTTAAGACGGTACCAAGAGACCCAGTACTTC. J is TRBJ2-5 and V is TRBV12-3 or TRBV12-4; D not certain. V was clipped by 2 bases and J by 0 bases, with 7 bases between them. The CDR3 loop spans 14 amino acids.

The CDR3 sequence: CASSQDDSTVGQPQHF. The DNA of the CDR3 is TGTGCCAGCAGCCAAGATGATTCGACGGTGGGTCAGCCCCAGCATTTT. The chain uses TRBV4-2 and TRBJ1-5; no clear D. CDR1 LGHNA and CDR2 YNFKEQ come from the germline V gene. The CDR3 is 16 residues long. Trimming removed 0 bases from V and 6 bases from J, with 15 bases in between.

This sequence joins TRBV6-2 or TRBV6-3 and TRBJ2-5; D possibly corresponds to TRBD2 (6 bases). Germline V gene data show CDR1 as MNHEY and CDR2 as SVGEGT. CDR3 size: 15 residues. V shed 0 bases and J shed 5 bases, with 13 bases lying between them. CDR3 amino acids: CASSYSLTRIETQYF. DNA for the CDR3: TGTGCCAGCAGTTACTCCTTGACTAGGATCGAGACCCAGTACTTC.

The table lists this clonotype with many counts. This rearrangement joins TRBV2 to TRBJ2-7, with 12 bases that match TRBD2. The length of the CDR3 is 18 residues. CDR1 is SNHLY, CDR2 FYNNEI, per germline. J was trimmed by 0 bases and V by 4 bases; bases with no gene match: 10. In nucleotides, the CDR3 is TGTGCCAGCAGTGTCACTAGCGGGGGGTCCCCTGGCTCCTACGAGCAGTACTTC. As protein: CASSVTSGGSPGSYEQYF.

The sample holds many counts of this clonotype. The rearrangement uses TRBV6-2 or TRBV6-3 and TRBJ2-7; the match to TRBD1 covers 9 bases. V lost 6 bases to trimming and J lost 0 bases; unmatched junction nucleotides: 6. The CDR3 spans 15 residues. CDR1 is MNHEY, CDR2 SVGEGT, per germline. CDR3 in amino acids: CASSPAGQGSYEQYF. The CDR3 DNA sequence: TGTGCCAGCAGCCCCGCGGGACAGGGCTCCTACGAGCAGTACTTC.

In DNA form, the CDR3 reads TGTGCCAGCAGTCGAGGACGGCGCGCGAACACCGGGGAGCTGTTTTTT. Its protein product is CASSRGRRANTGELFF. The chain links TRBV25-1 to TRBJ2-2, with D unresolved. With 5 bases removed from V and 0 bases from J, the gap between germline ends came to 13 bases. Germline lookup yields CDR1 MGHDK and CDR2 SYGVNS. This CDR3 contains 16 residues. Looking up the rest from reference TRBV25-1 and TRBJ2-2 gives the full variable domain: EADIYQTPRYLVIGTGKKITLECSQTMGHDKMYWYQQDPGMELHLIHYSYGVNSTEKGDLSSESTVSRIRTEHFPLTLESARPSHTSQYLCASSRGRRANTGELFFGEGSRLTVL.

V gene TRBV7-2 combines with J gene TRBJ2-5, with a weak D call TRBD2 (5 bases). V was pared by 4 bases and J by 5 bases, with 17 bases between. Looked up from germline, CDR1 is SGHTA and CDR2 is FQGNSA. The CDR3 is 15 residues long. This CDR3 reads CASSSSSEGWETQYF. The CDR3 bases are TGTGCCAGCAGCTCCTCTTCAGAGGGCTGGGAGACCCAGTACTTC.

This clonotype was seen many times. The rearrangement links TRBV29-1 to TRBJ1-2, with D tentatively TRBD1 (6 bases). Trimming stripped 7 bases from V and 0 bases from J, with 12 bases between. Germline CDR1 is SQVTM and CDR2 is ANQGSEA. The CDR3 runs 13 residues. CDR3 DNA: TGCAGCGCCTCGGACAGAGCTAACTATGGCTACACCTTC. Residues: CSASDRANYGYTF.

This clonotype was observed a few times. The rearrangement joins TRBV14 to TRBJ2-4; 7 nucleotides agree with TRBD2. V lost 0 bases to trimming and J lost 0 bases; unmatched junction nucleotides: 11. CDR1 SGHDN and CDR2 FVKESK come from the germline V gene. CDR3 length: 19 residues. The CDR3, as DNA: TGTGCCAGCAGCCAAGATCAAGGCTCGGGCGGGGGAGCCAAAAACATTCAGTACTTC. Translating gives CASSQDQGSGGGAKNIQYF.

This clonotype was seen at least ten times. The chain combines TRBV4-2 with TRBJ1-2, with D tentatively TRBD1 (5 bases). The germline V and J ends were trimmed by 0 bases and 0 bases, with 11 bases remaining between them. Germline CDR1 LGHNA, CDR2 YNFKEQ. The CDR3 has 16 amino acids. CDR3 loop: CASSQDLTVANYGYTF. The DNA of the CDR3 is TGTGCCAGCAGCCAAGACCTGACAGTAGCTAACTATGGCTACACCTTC.

The chain is built from TRBV2 and TRBJ2-7, with a possible D match to TRBD2 (6 bases). The V end was cut by 3 bases, the J end by 3 bases, with 21 bases between. CDR1 and CDR2 (germline): SNHLY, FYNNEI. The CDR3 sequence is 17 residues long. CDR3 residues: CASSDGGTGRWNYEQYF. The CDR3 bases are TGTGCCAGCAGTGATGGGGGGACGGGGCGATGGAACTACGAGCAGTACTTC.

In its sample, this clonotype is medium-sized (0.01 to 0.1%). V is TRBV6-2 or TRBV6-3 and J is TRBJ1-1; the D is unclear. Trimming took off 5 bases at V and 3 bases at J, with 10 bases between the two ends. The CDR3 sequence is 13 residues long. Germline CDR1 and CDR2: MNHEY and SVGEGT. This chain's CDR3 is CASSPDLYTEAFF. The CDR3 nucleotides read TGTGCCAGCAGTCCCGACTTGTACACTGAAGCTTTCTTT.

In this sample, this clonotype turned up a few times. V is TRBV6-1 and J is TRBJ2-2; D uncertain. Germline CDR1 and CDR2: MNHNS and SASEGT. V lost 8 bases and J 3 bases, leaving 10 bases between the germline ends. The CDR3 has 13 residues. CDR3 sequence: CASAGFHTGELFF. The CDR3 nucleotides read TGTGCCAGCGCTGGTTTTCACACCGGGGAGCTGTTTTTT.

This clonotype was recorded at least ten times. This chain joins TRBV3-1 and TRBJ1-5; D is uncertain. The CDR3 extends over 15 amino acids. Trimming took 1 base from V and 5 from J, leaving 12 bases between them. Germline V gene data show CDR1 as LGHDT and CDR2 as YNNKEL (reference sequence). The CDR3 protein is CASSQGRQIYQPQHF. The CDR3 DNA reads as TGTGCCAGCAGCCAAGGTCGCCAGATATATCAGCCCCAGCATTTT. Filled out from reference TRBV3-1 and TRBJ1-5, the complete variable domain reads DTAVSQTPKYLVTQMGNDKSIKCEQNLGHDTMYWYKQDSKKFLKIMFSYNNKELIINETVPNRFSPKSPDKAHLNLHINSLELGDSAVYFCASSQGRQIYQPQHFGDGTRLSIL.

This clonotype was recorded at least ten times. The rearrangement joins TRBV19 to TRBJ2-5; weak D call: TRBD2 (5 bases). Germline CDR1 reads LNHDA; CDR2 reads SQIVND (reference sequence). This CDR3 contains 14 residues. V was cut by 6 bases and J by 2 bases, with 13 bases left in between. The CDR3 nucleotides are TGTGCCAGTAGCCTAAGGACTGCGCAAGAGACCCAGTACTTC. This encodes CASSLRTAQETQYF.

This clonotype was recorded at least ten times. This sequence may be a read error, since a much larger clone differs from it by one base. The V gene is TRBV6-1, the J gene TRBJ2-2; D unclear. The CDR3 extends over 11 amino acids. Germline CDR1 reads MNHNS; CDR2 reads SASEGT. V lost 4 bases and J lost 5, with 2 bases in between. The CDR3 sequence: CASSATGELFF. The CDR3 DNA reads as TGTGCCAGCAGTGCGACCGGGGAGCTGTTTTTT.

The chain combines TRBV7-8 with TRBJ1-1; D is unclear. This CDR3 has 15 residues. CDR1 is SGHVS, CDR2 FQNEAQ, per germline. Trimming removed 6 bases at V and 1 base at J, with 15 bases between. The CDR3 reads CASRAHPVPNTEAFF. The CDR3 DNA sequence: TGTGCCAGCAGGGCTCATCCAGTCCCGAACACTGAAGCTTTCTTT.

This clonotype was seen many times. V is TRBV11-3 and J is TRBJ2-2; maybe TRBD1 (5 bases). Trimming removed 4 bases at V and 0 bases at J, with 9 bases between. Germline CDR1 and CDR2: SGHNT and YENEEA. The CDR3 is made up of 15 amino acids. CDR3 loop: CASSYRTTNTGELFF. CDR3 nucleotides: TGTGCCAGCAGCTACAGGACCACGAACACCGGGGAGCTGTTTTTT.

This clonotype was detected ten times or more. The chain recombines TRBV11-2 with TRBJ1-5; perhaps TRBD1 as D (5 bases). V lost 1 base, J lost 3 bases, and 13 bases lay in between. Germline loops: CDR1 SGHAT, CDR2 FQNNGV. This CDR3 spans 16 amino acids. For the CDR3, the DNA is TGTGCCAGCAGCTTAGGAATAGTCAGGGACAATCAGCCCCAGCATTTT. Its translation is CASSLGIVRDNQPQHF.

This clonotype was counted at least ten times. The chain links TRBV7-9 to TRBJ2-5; D is possibly TRBD2 (5 bases). Trimming left V 5 bases short and J 1 base short, with 11 bases between. This CDR3 contains 14 residues. The V gene's germline CDR1 is SEHNR and CDR2 FQNEAQ (reference sequence). The CDR3 DNA is TGTGCCAGCAGCCCTCGAGGGTCCCAAGAGACCCAGTACTTC. Its translation is CASSPRGSQETQYF.

This clonotype was counted ten times or more. The chain combines TRBV2 with TRBJ2-4; D is unclear. Trimming shortened V by 2 bases and J by 2 bases, and 7 bases separated the two germline ends. CDR3 length: 14 residues. Germline lookup yields CDR1 SNHLY and CDR2 FYNNEI. CDR3 amino acids: CASSESETKNIQYF. CDR3 coding DNA: TGTGCCAGCAGTGAATCCGAGACCAAAAACATTCAGTACTTC.

Ten or more counts support this clonotype. J is TRBJ1-2 and V is TRBV6-1; D remains unclear. Germline V gives CDR1 MNHNS, CDR2 SASEGT. The CDR3 is 14 residues long. The V end lost 7 bases, the J end lost 0 bases, and 12 bases lay between the germline ends. The CDR3 here is CASNHDGANYGYTF. In DNA, the CDR3 is TGTGCCAGCAACCATGACGGGGCTAACTATGGCTACACCTTC.

This clonotype was observed many times. The V gene is TRBV6-2 or TRBV6-3, the J gene TRBJ1-1; D unresolved. The CDR3 runs 13 residues. The V end lost 2 bases, the J end lost 1 base, and 5 bases lay between the germline ends. CDR1 and CDR2 from the germline V gene are MNHEY and SVGEGT. The CDR3 nucleotides are TGTGCCAGCAGTTACCGACAGAACACTGAAGCTTTCTTT. It is translated as CASSYRQNTEAFF.

A word on this clonotype: The junction and the germline gene differ at one end; a read error may be behind it. V is TRBV11-2 and J is TRBJ1-6; 8 nucleotides agree with TRBD1. From germline, CDR1 is SGHAT and CDR2 FQNNGV. This CDR3 contains 14 residues. The CDR3 DNA sequence: TGTACCAGCACGCACCGGACAGGGAATTCACCCCTCCACTTT. Translated: CTSTHRTGNSPLHF.

Ten or more counts support this clonotype. The rearrangement joins TRBV28 to TRBJ1-2; no firm D call. The CDR3 is made up of 10 amino acids. V lost 8 bases and J lost 8, with 9 bases in between. The germline V gene has CDR1 MDHEN and CDR2 SYDVKM. CDR3 nucleotide sequence: TGTGCCAGCGGCTACAGCGGCTACACCTTC. This encodes CASGYSGYTF.

This clonotype was recorded at least ten times. The chain employs TRBV14 and TRBJ2-5, with 7 bases aligning to TRBD1. The germline gives CDR1 SGHDN, CDR2 FVKESK. The CDR3 runs 14 residues. The V and J ends lost 3 bases and 4 bases, in that order; junction bases with no gene match: 5. The CDR3 loop reads CASSQWTGGETQYF. The CDR3 nucleotides read TGTGCCAGCAGCCAGTGGACAGGAGGAGAGACCCAGTACTTC.

This clonotype showed up many times. The chain carries TRBV2 and TRBJ1-5; no definite D call. Trimming cost V 4 bases and J 3 bases, with 13 bases left between them. This CDR3 contains 15 residues. Germline V CDR1 and CDR2: SNHLY, FYNNEI. This CDR3 reads CASSVQAGYNQPQHF. The CDR3, as DNA: TGTGCCAGCAGTGTTCAAGCCGGCTACAATCAGCCCCAGCATTTT.

This clonotype was found many times. This chain joins TRBV10-3 and TRBJ2-2, with 7 bases aligning to TRBD1. CDR3 size: 17 residues. Germline lookup yields CDR1 ENHRY and CDR2 SYGVKD. After removal of 0 bases from V and 2 bases from J, the junction contained 6 bases not matched to a gene. Written as DNA, the CDR3 is TGTGCCATCAGTGAGTCGACAGGGACCACAAACACCGGGGAGCTGTTTTTT. This codes for CAISESTGTTNTGELFF.